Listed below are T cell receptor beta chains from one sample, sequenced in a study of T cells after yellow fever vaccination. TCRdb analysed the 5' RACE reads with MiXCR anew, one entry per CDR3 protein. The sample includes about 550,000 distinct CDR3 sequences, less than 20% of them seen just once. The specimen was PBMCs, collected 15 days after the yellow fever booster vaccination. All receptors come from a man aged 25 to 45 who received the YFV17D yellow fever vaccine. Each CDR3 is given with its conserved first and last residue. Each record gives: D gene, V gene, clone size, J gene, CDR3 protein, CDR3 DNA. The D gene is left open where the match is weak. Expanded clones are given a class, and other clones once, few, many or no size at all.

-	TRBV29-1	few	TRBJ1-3	CSVQLVIQGNTIYF	TGCAGCGTTCAATTAGTCATACAGGGAAACACCATATATTTT
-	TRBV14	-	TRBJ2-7	CASSLGGTRLYEQYF	TGTGCCAGCAGCTTAGGAGGGACAAGACTATACGAGCAGTACTTC
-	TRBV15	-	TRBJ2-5	CATSSMGTGSRTQYF	TGTGCCACCAGCAGTATGGGGACCGGTTCGAGGACCCAGTACTTC
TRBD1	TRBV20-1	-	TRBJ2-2	CSARDQKTGNGAFFNTGELFF	TGCAGTGCTAGAGATCAGAAGACAGGGAATGGAGCCTTCTTTAACACCGGGGAGCTGTTTTTT
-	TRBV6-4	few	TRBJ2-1	CASTARTDEQFF	TGTGCCAGCACGGCAAGGACCGATGAGCAGTTCTTC
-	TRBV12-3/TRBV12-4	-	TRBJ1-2	CASSFAHLGYGYTF	TGTGCCAGCAGTTTTGCCCATTTAGGGTATGGCTACACCTTC
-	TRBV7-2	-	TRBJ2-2	CASFASVNTGELFF	TGTGCCAGCTTTGCTAGCGTTAACACCGGGGAGCTGTTTTTT
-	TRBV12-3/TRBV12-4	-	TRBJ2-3	CASSSMEGGWDTQYF	TGTGCCAGCAGTTCCATGGAGGGGGGATGGGATACGCAGTATTTT
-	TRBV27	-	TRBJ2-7	CASSVSGAHEQYF	TGTGCCAGCAGTGTTTCAGGGGCCCACGAGCAGTACTTC
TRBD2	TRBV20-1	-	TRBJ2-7	CSAARAGLAEAVEQYF	TGCAGTGCAGCGAGGGCGGGACTAGCGGAGGCTGTGGAGCAGTACTTC
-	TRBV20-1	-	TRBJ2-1	CSATRRYNEQFF	TGCAGTGCTACGAGACGTTACAATGAGCAGTTCTTC
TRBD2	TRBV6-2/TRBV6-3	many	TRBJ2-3	CASSYGGTSGKSDTQYF	TGTGCCAGCAGTTATGGCGGGACTAGCGGGAAGTCAGATACGCAGTATTTT
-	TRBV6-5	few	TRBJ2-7	CASSFPGREYF	TGTGCCAGCAGTTTTCCCGGGAGAGAGTACTTC
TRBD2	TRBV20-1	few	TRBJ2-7	CSKTSGGYEQYF	TGCAGTAAGACTAGCGGAGGTTACGAGCAGTACTTC
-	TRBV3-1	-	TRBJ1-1	CASSPGTAETEAFF	TGTGCCAGCAGCCCGGGGACTGCCGAGACTGAAGCTTTCTTT
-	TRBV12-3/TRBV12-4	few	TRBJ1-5	CASSRREVQPQHF	TGTGCCAGCAGCCGTCGGGAGGTTCAGCCCCAGCATTTT
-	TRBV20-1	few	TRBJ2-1	CSARDLREEYNEQFF	TGCAGTGCTAGAGATCTTAGGGAAGAGTACAATGAGCAGTTCTTC
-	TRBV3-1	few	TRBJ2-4	CASSQVRFNIQYF	TGTGCCAGCAGCCAGGTTAGATTCAACATTCAGTACTTC
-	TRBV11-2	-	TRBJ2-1	CASSLEGDGSSYNEQFF	TGTGCCAGCAGCTTAGAAGGGGACGGAAGCTCCTACAATGAGCAGTTCTTC
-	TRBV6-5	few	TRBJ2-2	CASRSRQGDTGELFF	TGTGCCAGCAGATCCAGGCAAGGGGACACCGGGGAGCTGTTTTTT
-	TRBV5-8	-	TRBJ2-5	CASSVPGLRETQYF	TGTGCCAGCAGCGTGCCGGGACTCCGAGAGACCCAGTACTTC
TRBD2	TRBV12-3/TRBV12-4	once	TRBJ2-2	CASSILAGRVAGELFF	TGTGCCAGCAGTATACTAGCGGGAAGGGTGGCCGGGGAGCTGTTTTTT
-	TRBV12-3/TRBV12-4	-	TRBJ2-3	CASSLDLGADTQYF	TGTGCCAGCAGTTTAGATCTCGGAGCAGATACGCAGTATTTC
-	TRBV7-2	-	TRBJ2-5	CASSPGSKETQYF	TGTGCCAGCAGCCCCGGCAGTAAGGAGACCCAGTACTTC
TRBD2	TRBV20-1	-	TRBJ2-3	CSAASGGGTDTQYF	TGCAGTGCCGCTAGCGGAGGCGGCACAGATACGCAGTATTTT
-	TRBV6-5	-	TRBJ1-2	CASGTGYHGYTF	TGTGCCAGCGGAACAGGGTACCATGGCTACACCTTC
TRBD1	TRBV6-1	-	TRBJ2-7	CASSSWDRDRYEQYF	TGTGCCAGCAGCTCATGGGACAGGGATAGGTACGAGCAGTACTTC
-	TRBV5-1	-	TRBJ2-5	CASSRQLQETQYF	TGCGCCAGCAGTCGGCAGTTACAAGAGACCCAGTACTTC
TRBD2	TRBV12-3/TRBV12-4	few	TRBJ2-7	CASSPGRRTSGNYEQYF	TGTGCCAGCAGTCCCGGACGACGGACTAGCGGGAACTACGAGCAGTACTTC
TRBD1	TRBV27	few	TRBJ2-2	CASSFRKTGRTLGGELFF	TGTGCCAGCAGTTTTAGAAAGACAGGGCGAACTCTCGGCGGGGAGCTGTTTTTT
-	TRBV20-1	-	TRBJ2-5	CSAKAPTGRETQYF	TGCAGTGCTAAAGCCCCCACCGGAAGGGAGACCCAGTACTTC
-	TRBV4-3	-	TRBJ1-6	CASSQEKSGSSYNSPLHF	TGCGCCAGCAGCCAAGAAAAGAGCGGAAGCTCCTATAATTCACCCCTCCACTTT
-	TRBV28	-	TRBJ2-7	CASSLYGLYEQYF	TGTGCCAGCAGTTTATACGGGCTTTACGAGCAGTACTTC
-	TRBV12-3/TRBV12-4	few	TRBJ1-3	CASRQDSSGNTIYF	TGTGCCAGCAGACAAGACAGCTCTGGAAACACCATATATTTT
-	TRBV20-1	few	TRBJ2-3	CSARDPARGNTDTQYF	TGCAGTGCTAGAGATCCCGCCAGGGGTAACACAGATACGCAGTATTTT
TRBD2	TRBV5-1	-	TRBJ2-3	CASSSGDLAGAGQYF	TGCGCCAGCAGTTCCGGGGATCTAGCGGGAGCTGGACAGTATTTT
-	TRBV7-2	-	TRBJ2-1	CASSLGGIPNNEQFF	TGTGCCAGCAGCTTAGGGGGGATACCCAACAATGAGCAGTTCTTC
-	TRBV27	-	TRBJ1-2	CASSSSIGQIYGYTF	TGTGCCAGCAGCTCTTCCATCGGGCAGATCTATGGCTACACCTTC
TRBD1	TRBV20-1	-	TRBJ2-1	CSAQIRGHYEQFF	TGCAGTGCCCAAATCAGGGGGCACTATGAGCAGTTCTTC
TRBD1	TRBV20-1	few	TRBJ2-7	CSARDSGGEIYEQYF	TGCAGTGCTAGAGATTCAGGGGGAGAAATCTACGAGCAGTACTTC
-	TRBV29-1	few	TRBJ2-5	CSVERGQETQYF	TGCAGCGTTGAACGGGGGCAAGAGACCCAGTACTTC
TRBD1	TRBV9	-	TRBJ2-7	CASSVGQDPSYEQYF	TGTGCCAGCAGCGTCGGACAGGACCCCTCCTACGAGCAGTACTTC
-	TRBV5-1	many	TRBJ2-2	CASSLAGPPGELFF	TGCGCCAGCAGCTTGGCCGGTCCACCAGGGGAGCTGTTTTTT
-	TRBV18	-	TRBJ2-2	CASSPELRLRTGELFF	TGTGCCAGCTCACCGGAACTAAGATTGAGGACCGGGGAGCTGTTTTTT
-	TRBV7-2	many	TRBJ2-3	CASSLAAGTVSTDTQYF	TGTGCCAGCAGCTTAGCAGCCGGGACTGTGAGCACAGATACGCAGTATTTT
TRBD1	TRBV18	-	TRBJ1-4	CATSGGMDEKLFF	TGTGCCACCTCAGGGGGAATGGATGAAAAACTGTTTTTT
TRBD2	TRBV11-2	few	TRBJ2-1	CASSLEPGTSGDNEQFF	TGTGCCAGCAGCTTAGAGCCTGGGACTAGCGGAGACAATGAGCAGTTCTTC
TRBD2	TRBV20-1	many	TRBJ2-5	CSATSGIRQETQYF	TGCAGTGCAACAAGCGGGATTCGACAAGAGACCCAGTACTTC
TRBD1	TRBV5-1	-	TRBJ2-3	CASSVGQGSTDTQYF	TGCGCCAGCAGCGTGGGACAGGGAAGCACAGATACGCAGTATTTT
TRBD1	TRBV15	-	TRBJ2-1	CATAGTADNEQFF	TGTGCCACCGCCGGGACAGCCGACAATGAGCAGTTCTTC
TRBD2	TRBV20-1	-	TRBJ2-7	CSASWASGSKSSKQYF	TGCAGTGCTAGTTGGGCTAGCGGGAGCAAAAGCTCCAAGCAGTACTTC
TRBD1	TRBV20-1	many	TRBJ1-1	CRATGGRAEAFF	TGCAGGGCGACAGGGGGTCGCGCTGAAGCTTTCTTT
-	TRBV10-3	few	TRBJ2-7	CAISENPYEQYF	TGTGCCATCAGTGAGAACCCCTACGAGCAGTACTTC
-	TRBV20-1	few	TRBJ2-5	CSAPSQGASKTQYF	TGCAGTGCTCCATCCCAGGGTGCTTCAAAGACCCAGTACTTC
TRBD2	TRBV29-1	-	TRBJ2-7	CSVWGGDSAYEQYF	TGCAGCGTTTGGGGAGGGGACTCAGCCTACGAGCAGTACTTC
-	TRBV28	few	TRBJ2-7	CASKLGPYEQYF	TGTGCCAGCAAACTTGGTCCCTACGAGCAGTACTTC
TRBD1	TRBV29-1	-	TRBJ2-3	CSVSRGPDTQYF	TGCAGCGTTTCCAGGGGGCCAGATACGCAGTATTTT
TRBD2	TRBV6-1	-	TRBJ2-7	CASSGPSGRGDYEQYF	TGTGCCAGCAGTGGACCTAGCGGGAGGGGAGACTACGAGCAGTACTTC
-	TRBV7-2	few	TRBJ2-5	CASSQRLLAETQYF	TGTGCCAGCAGCCAGCGGTTGTTGGCTGAGACCCAGTACTTC